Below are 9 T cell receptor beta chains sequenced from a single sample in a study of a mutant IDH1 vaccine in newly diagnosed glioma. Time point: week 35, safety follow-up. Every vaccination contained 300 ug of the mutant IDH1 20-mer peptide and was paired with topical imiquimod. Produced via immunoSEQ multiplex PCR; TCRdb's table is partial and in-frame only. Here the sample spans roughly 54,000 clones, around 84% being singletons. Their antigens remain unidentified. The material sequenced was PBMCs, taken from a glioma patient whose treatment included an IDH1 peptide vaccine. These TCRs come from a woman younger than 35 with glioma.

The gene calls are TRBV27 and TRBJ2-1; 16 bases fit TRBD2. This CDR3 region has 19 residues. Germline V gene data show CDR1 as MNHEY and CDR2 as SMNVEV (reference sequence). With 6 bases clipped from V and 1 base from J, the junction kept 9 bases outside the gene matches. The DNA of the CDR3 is TGTGCCAGCAGATCCTCCGGGACTAGCGGGAGGGGTTCCTACAATGAGCAGTTCTTC. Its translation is CASRSSGTSGRGSYNEQFF.

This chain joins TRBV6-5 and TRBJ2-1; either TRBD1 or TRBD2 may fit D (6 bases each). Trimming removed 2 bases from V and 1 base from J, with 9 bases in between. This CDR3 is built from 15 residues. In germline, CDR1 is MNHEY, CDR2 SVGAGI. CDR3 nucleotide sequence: TGTGCCAGCAGTTACGGGGGGCCTTCCTACAATGAGCAGTTCTTC. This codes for CASSYGGPSYNEQFF.

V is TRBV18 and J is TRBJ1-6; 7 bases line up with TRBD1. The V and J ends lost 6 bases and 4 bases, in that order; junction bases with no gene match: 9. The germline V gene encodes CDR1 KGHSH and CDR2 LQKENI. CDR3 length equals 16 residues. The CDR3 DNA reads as TGTGCCAGCTCCTTACAGCAGGGACAGTATAATTCACCCCTCCACTTT. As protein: CASSLQQGQYNSPLHF.

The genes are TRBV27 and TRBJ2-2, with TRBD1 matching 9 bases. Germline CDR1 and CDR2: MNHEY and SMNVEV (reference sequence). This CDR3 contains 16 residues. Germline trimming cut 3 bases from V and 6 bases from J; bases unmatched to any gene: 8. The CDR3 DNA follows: TGTGCCAGCAGTTTCTCTGGGACAGGGCCCGCCGGGGAGCTGTTTTTT. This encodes CASSFSGTGPAGELFF.

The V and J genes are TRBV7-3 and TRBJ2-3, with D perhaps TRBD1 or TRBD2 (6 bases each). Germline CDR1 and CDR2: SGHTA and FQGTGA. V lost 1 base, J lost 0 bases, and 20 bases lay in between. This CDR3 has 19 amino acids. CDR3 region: CASSLKPREGGSSTDTQYF. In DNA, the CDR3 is TGTGCCAGCAGCTTAAAACCAAGGGAAGGGGGGTCTAGCACAGATACGCAGTATTTT.

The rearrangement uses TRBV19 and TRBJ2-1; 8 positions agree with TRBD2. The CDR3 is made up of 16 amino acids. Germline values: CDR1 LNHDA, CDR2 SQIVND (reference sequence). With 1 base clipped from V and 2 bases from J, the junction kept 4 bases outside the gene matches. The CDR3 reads CASSIGSAGAYNEQFF. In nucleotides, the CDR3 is TGTGCCAGTAGTATAGGGTCAGCGGGAGCCTACAATGAGCAGTTCTTC.

The CDR3 sequence is CASSRQGARSSYEQYF. CDR3 nucleotides: TGTGCCAGCAGCCGACAGGGGGCTCGGAGCTCCTACGAGCAGTACTTC. The V gene is TRBV11-3, the J gene TRBJ2-7; 10 bases agree with TRBD1. This CDR3 spans 16 amino acids. Trimming cost V 5 bases and J 0 bases; bases outside gene matches: 7. CDR1 and CDR2 from the germline V gene are SGHNT and YENEEA.

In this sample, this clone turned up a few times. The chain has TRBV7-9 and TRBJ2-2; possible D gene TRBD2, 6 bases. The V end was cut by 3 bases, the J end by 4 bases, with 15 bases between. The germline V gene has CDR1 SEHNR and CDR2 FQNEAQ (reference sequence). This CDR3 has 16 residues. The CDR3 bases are TGTGCCAGCAGCTTCCCGCGGAGGGAGACCACCGGGGAGCTGTTTTTT. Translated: CASSFPRRETTGELFF.

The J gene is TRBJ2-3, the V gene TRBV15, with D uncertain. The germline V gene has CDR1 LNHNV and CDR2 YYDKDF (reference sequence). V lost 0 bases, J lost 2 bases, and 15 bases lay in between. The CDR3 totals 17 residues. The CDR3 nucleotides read TGTGCCACCAGCAGAGATCCCCCTACTCACTCCACAGATACGCAGTATTTT. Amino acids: CATSRDPPTHSTDTQYF.